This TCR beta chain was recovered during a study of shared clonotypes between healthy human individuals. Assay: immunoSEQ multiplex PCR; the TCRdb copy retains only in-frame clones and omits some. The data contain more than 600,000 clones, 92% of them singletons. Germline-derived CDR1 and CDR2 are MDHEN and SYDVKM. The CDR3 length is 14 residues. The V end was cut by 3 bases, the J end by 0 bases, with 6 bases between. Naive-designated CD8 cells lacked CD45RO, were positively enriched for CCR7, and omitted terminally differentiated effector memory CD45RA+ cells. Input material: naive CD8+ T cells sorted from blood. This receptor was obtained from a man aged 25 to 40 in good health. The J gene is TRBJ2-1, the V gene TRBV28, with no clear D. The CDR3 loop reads CASSLFSSYNEQFF. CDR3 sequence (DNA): TGTGCCAGCAGTTTGTTCAGCTCCTACAATGAGCAGTTCTTC.